What follows describes a single T cell receptor (beta chain). During active infection, Seattle patients enrolled and were then monitored through disease. Original data processing: Amplification of reference gene primers provided the estimated nucleated cell counts. Profiled with immunoSEQ multiplex PCR; TCRdb holds only in-frame clones, not every one. The V and J calls and clone size were taken over from that table, and D and trimming were inferred from the DNA. The table records around 270,000 clones, about 85% of them present only once. The CDR3 is 15 residues long. In germline, CDR1 is MNHEY, CDR2 SMNVEV (reference sequence). Trimming left V 4 bases short and J 9 bases short, with 19 bases between. These data come from a study of blood T cell repertoires in COVID-19.

The sequenced sample was peripheral blood. J is TRBJ2-1 and V is TRBV27; possibly TRBD2 for D (6 bases). The sequence was obtained from a human donor with COVID-19, enrolled during active disease. The donor label of this sample is uncertain. The CDR3 bases are TGTGCCAGCAGTTCACCTCGGGACTCTCGGGTTGAGCAGTTCTTC. This sequence encodes CASSSPRDSRVEQFF.